This is a list of T cell receptor beta chains from one sample in a study of blood T cell repertoires in COVID-19. Sequencing used immunoSEQ multiplex PCR; TCRdb keeps in-frame clones, though not all of them. Of more than 90,000 clones in the sample, about 74% are singletons; the top ten hold roughly 5.6%. Sequencing was performed on peripheral blood. The receptors come from a man in his 70s with acute or convalescent COVID-19. Both conserved end residues are part of each CDR3. The order of the fields is D gene, clone size, J gene, V gene, CDR3 protein, CDR3 DNA. A D gene is named only where the DNA matches it firmly. Size tells how often a clone was seen (once, few, many) or the class of an expanded clone, and some rows leave it out.

d_call: TRBD2
clone_size: .
j_call: TRBJ2-7
v_call: TRBV6-6
cdr3_aa: CASSNQGEGYEQYF
cdr3_nt: TGTGCCAGCAGTAACCAAGGGGAGGGCTACGAGCAGTACTTC

d_call: TRBD1
clone_size: .
j_call: TRBJ1-5
v_call: TRBV19
cdr3_aa: CASSGPGQQYSNQPQHF
cdr3_nt: TGTGCCAGTAGTGGCCCGGGACAGCAGTATAGCAATCAGCCCCAGCATTTT

d_call: .
clone_size: .
j_call: TRBJ2-2
v_call: TRBV15
cdr3_aa: CATSRNRVDNTGELFF
cdr3_nt: TGTGCCACCAGCAGAAACAGGGTTGATAACACCGGGGAGCTGTTTTTT

d_call: TRBD2
clone_size: .
j_call: TRBJ2-7
v_call: TRBV2
cdr3_aa: CASGGVFSYEQYF
cdr3_nt: TGTGCCAGCGGGGGGGTGTTCTCCTACGAGCAGTACTTC

d_call: .
clone_size: .
j_call: TRBJ1-2
v_call: TRBV2
cdr3_aa: CASSESRDTYGYTF
cdr3_nt: TGTGCCAGCAGTGAAAGTCGGGACACCTATGGCTACACCTTC

d_call: TRBD1
clone_size: .
j_call: TRBJ2-3
v_call: TRBV19
cdr3_aa: CASNSGQGIPDTQYF
cdr3_nt: TGTGCCAGTAATTCGGGACAGGGGATTCCCGATACGCAGTATTTT

d_call: .
clone_size: .
j_call: TRBJ2-3
v_call: TRBV4-3
cdr3_aa: CASSQNGGTDTQYF
cdr3_nt: TGCGCCAGCAGCCAGAACGGGGGCACAGATACGCAGTATTTT

d_call: TRBD2
clone_size: .
j_call: TRBJ2-1
v_call: TRBV7-7
cdr3_aa: CASSTSGDNNEQFF
cdr3_nt: TGTGCCAGCAGTACTAGCGGGGATAACAATGAGCAGTTCTTC

d_call: TRBD1
clone_size: .
j_call: TRBJ1-5
v_call: TRBV5-1
cdr3_aa: CASSRTGGSNQPQHF
cdr3_nt: TGCGCCAGCAGCAGGACAGGGGGGAGCAATCAGCCCCAGCATTTT

d_call: TRBD2
clone_size: .
j_call: TRBJ2-1
v_call: TRBV6-5
cdr3_aa: CASSLLAGPYNEQFF
cdr3_nt: TGTGCCAGCAGTTTACTAGCGGGTCCCTACAATGAGCAGTTCTTC

d_call: .
clone_size: .
j_call: TRBJ2-7
v_call: TRBV2
cdr3_aa: CASSEGRYDSYEQYF
cdr3_nt: TGTGCCAGCAGTGAAGGAAGGTATGACAGCTACGAGCAGTACTTC

d_call: .
clone_size: .
j_call: TRBJ2-3
v_call: TRBV9
cdr3_aa: CASSVAFLDTQYF
cdr3_nt: TGTGCCAGCAGCGTAGCCTTCTTAGATACGCAGTATTTT

d_call: .
clone_size: .
j_call: TRBJ2-3
v_call: TRBV3-1/TRBV3-2
cdr3_aa: CASSQRGYTDTQYF
cdr3_nt: TGTGCCAGCAGCCAGAGGGGGTACACAGATACGCAGTATTTT

d_call: .
clone_size: .
j_call: TRBJ2-2
v_call: TRBV12-3/TRBV12-4
cdr3_aa: CASSFSPGELFF
cdr3_nt: TGTGCCAGCAGTTTTTCTCCCGGGGAGCTGTTTTTT

d_call: TRBD1
clone_size: .
j_call: TRBJ2-3
v_call: TRBV5-1
cdr3_aa: CASSQDRGLGNTQYF
cdr3_nt: TGCGCCAGCAGTCAGGACAGGGGGCTTGGAAATACGCAGTATTTT

d_call: TRBD1
clone_size: .
j_call: TRBJ1-5
v_call: TRBV5-8
cdr3_aa: CASSNIKQGSNQPQHF
cdr3_nt: TGTGCCAGCAGCAATATCAAACAGGGGAGCAATCAGCCCCAGCATTTT

d_call: .
clone_size: .
j_call: TRBJ2-7
v_call: TRBV10-2
cdr3_aa: CASSDLLEQYF
cdr3_nt: TGCGCCAGCAGTGATCTCTTGGAGCAGTACTTC

d_call: TRBD1
clone_size: few
j_call: TRBJ1-3
v_call: TRBV3-1/TRBV3-2
cdr3_aa: CASSRPQGETGNTIYF
cdr3_nt: TGTGCCAGCAGCCGACCTCAGGGGGAAACTGGAAACACCATATATTTT

d_call: .
clone_size: .
j_call: TRBJ1-6
v_call: TRBV7-2
cdr3_aa: CASSYRGGDNSPLHF
cdr3_nt: TGTGCCAGCAGCTATCGGGGGGGCGATAATTCACCCCTCCACTTT

d_call: TRBD1
clone_size: few
j_call: TRBJ2-4
v_call: TRBV19
cdr3_aa: CASSRDSVPAKNIQYF
cdr3_nt: TGTGCCAGTAGTAGGGACAGTGTTCCAGCCAAAAACATTCAGTACTTC

d_call: TRBD1
clone_size: .
j_call: TRBJ2-1
v_call: TRBV18
cdr3_aa: CASSQGEGAGNEQFF
cdr3_nt: TGTGCCAGCTCACAAGGAGAGGGGGCAGGAAATGAGCAGTTCTTC

d_call: .
clone_size: .
j_call: TRBJ2-1
v_call: TRBV12-3/TRBV12-4
cdr3_aa: CASSNGVWVEQFF
cdr3_nt: TGTGCCAGCAGTAATGGAGTTTGGGTCGAGCAGTTCTTC

d_call: TRBD1
clone_size: .
j_call: TRBJ1-6
v_call: TRBV6-6
cdr3_aa: CASSSQLGTGFKALHF
cdr3_nt: TGTGCCAGCAGTTCCCAATTAGGGACAGGGTTTAAGGCCCTCCACTTT

d_call: TRBD1
clone_size: few
j_call: TRBJ2-7
v_call: TRBV5-1
cdr3_aa: CASSFWDSTPNWYF
cdr3_nt: TGCGCCAGCAGCTTTTGGGACAGTACTCCTAATTGGTACTTC

d_call: .
clone_size: .
j_call: TRBJ2-5
v_call: TRBV11-3
cdr3_aa: CASSLGITGVADQETQYF
cdr3_nt: TGTGCCAGCAGCTTAGGAATCACAGGGGTAGCGGACCAAGAGACCCAGTACTTC

d_call: TRBD2
clone_size: .
j_call: TRBJ2-5
v_call: TRBV7-9
cdr3_aa: CASSLGLAGGPVVTQYF
cdr3_nt: TGTGCCAGCAGCTTAGGACTAGCGGGAGGGCCGGTGGTGACCCAGTACTTC

d_call: TRBD1
clone_size: .
j_call: TRBJ1-1
v_call: TRBV4-3
cdr3_aa: CASSHQQGANTEAFF
cdr3_nt: TGCGCCAGCAGCCATCAACAGGGGGCTAACACTGAAGCTTTCTTT

d_call: .
clone_size: .
j_call: TRBJ2-5
v_call: TRBV29-1
cdr3_aa: CSVDSSQETQYF
cdr3_nt: TGCAGCGTTGACAGTTCGCAAGAGACCCAGTACTTC

d_call: TRBD1
clone_size: once
j_call: TRBJ2-7
v_call: TRBV7-9
cdr3_aa: CASSDRGPYEQYF
cdr3_nt: TGTGCCAGCAGCGACAGGGGCCCCTACGAGCAGTACTTC

d_call: TRBD1
clone_size: .
j_call: TRBJ1-2
v_call: TRBV29-1
cdr3_aa: CSGYRGLKGYTF
cdr3_nt: TGCAGCGGCTACAGGGGGCTAAAGGGCTACACCTTC

d_call: TRBD2
clone_size: .
j_call: TRBJ2-3
v_call: TRBV9
cdr3_aa: CASSVARGGHRSTDTQYF
cdr3_nt: TGTGCCAGCAGCGTAGCCCGGGGGGGCCACAGGAGCACAGATACGCAGTATTTT

d_call: TRBD1
clone_size: .
j_call: TRBJ2-5
v_call: TRBV7-2
cdr3_aa: CASSPDRVSETQYF
cdr3_nt: TGTGCCAGCAGTCCGGACAGGGTGTCAGAGACCCAGTACTTC

d_call: .
clone_size: .
j_call: TRBJ2-2
v_call: TRBV7-8
cdr3_aa: CASSLVGIVAGGELFF
cdr3_nt: TGTGCCAGCAGCTTAGTGGGCATTGTGGCGGGGGGGGAGCTGTTTTTT

d_call: .
clone_size: .
j_call: TRBJ1-6
v_call: TRBV6-5
cdr3_aa: CASSYSLVSHSPLHF
cdr3_nt: TGTGCCAGCAGTTACAGCCTTGTTAGCCATTCACCCCTCCACTTT

d_call: .
clone_size: .
j_call: TRBJ2-7
v_call: TRBV5-4
cdr3_aa: CASSETRDMGDEQYF
cdr3_nt: TGTGCCAGCAGCGAAACCCGGGACATGGGCGACGAGCAGTACTTC

d_call: TRBD2
clone_size: .
j_call: TRBJ2-1
v_call: TRBV5-1
cdr3_aa: CASSIPTSGSGYNEQFF
cdr3_nt: TGCGCCAGCAGCATTCCCACTAGCGGGAGTGGTTACAATGAGCAGTTCTTC

d_call: TRBD1
clone_size: .
j_call: TRBJ2-7
v_call: TRBV11-2
cdr3_aa: CASSLDPGQGALTRGQYF
cdr3_nt: TGTGCCAGCAGCTTAGATCCAGGACAGGGGGCCCTAACTCGCGGGCAGTACTTC

d_call: TRBD1
clone_size: .
j_call: TRBJ2-1
v_call: TRBV12-3/TRBV12-4
cdr3_aa: CASSPRTGPLQFF
cdr3_nt: TGTGCCAGCAGTCCACGGACAGGGCCGCTTCAGTTCTTC

d_call: .
clone_size: .
j_call: TRBJ1-1
v_call: TRBV5-4
cdr3_aa: CASSSTVDTEAFF
cdr3_nt: TGTGCCAGCAGCTCGACAGTTGACACTGAAGCTTTCTTT

d_call: .
clone_size: .
j_call: TRBJ1-2
v_call: TRBV11-1
cdr3_aa: CASSFMGQGYTF
cdr3_nt: TGTGCCAGCAGCTTCATGGGGCAAGGCTACACCTTC

d_call: TRBD2
clone_size: .
j_call: TRBJ2-3
v_call: TRBV4-1
cdr3_aa: CASSLDQTSANTQYF
cdr3_nt: TGCGCCAGCAGCCTAGACCAAACTAGCGCCAATACGCAGTATTTT

d_call: .
clone_size: .
j_call: TRBJ1-4
v_call: TRBV5-3
cdr3_aa: CARSRGRGTNEKLFF
cdr3_nt: TGTGCCAGAAGCCGTGGTCGAGGAACTAATGAAAAACTGTTTTTT

d_call: .
clone_size: .
j_call: TRBJ1-5
v_call: TRBV5-1
cdr3_aa: CASSLGGVVNQPQHF
cdr3_nt: TGCGCCAGCAGCTTGGGGGGGGTTGTCAATCAGCCCCAGCATTTT

d_call: .
clone_size: .
j_call: TRBJ2-7
v_call: TRBV2
cdr3_aa: CASSEWRERNEQYF
cdr3_nt: TGTGCCAGCAGTGAGTGGAGGGAAAGGAACGAGCAGTACTTC

d_call: TRBD1
clone_size: .
j_call: TRBJ1-5
v_call: TRBV9
cdr3_aa: CASSPGGEGQPQHF
cdr3_nt: TGTGCCAGCAGCCCAGGGGGAGAAGGTCAGCCCCAGCATTTT

d_call: .
clone_size: few
j_call: TRBJ1-6
v_call: TRBV27
cdr3_aa: CASSSGGVQGPLHF
cdr3_nt: TGTGCCAGCAGTTCCGGCGGGGTTCAGGGACCCCTCCACTTT